The TCR beta chain under discussion was sequenced for a study of Tregs in tolerant kidney transplant recipients. V gave up 1 base and J gave up 0 bases; unmatched junction bases: 2. CDR1 and CDR2 (germline): LNHDA, SQIVND (reference sequence). This CDR3 comprises 15 residues. Sequencing used immunoSEQ multiplex PCR; TCRdb keeps in-frame clones, though not all of them. The specimen's table records 30,000 or so clones. In regard to this clone: The read is 3 residues too short to cover the CDR3 end, so that end is filled in from the germline J gene.

This receptor was taken from a human donor who received a combined kidney and bone marrow transplant. The source material was CD8+ T cells from blood, sampled before the transplant. V gene TRBV19 combines with J gene TRBJ1-1, with 7 bases aligning to TRBD1. The DNA read from the CDR3 is TGTGCCAGTAGTATAGGACAGGGTATGAACACTGAA. This codes for CASSIGQGMNTE. The entire CDR3 sequence reads CASSIGQGMNTEAFF.